Here is one T cell receptor (beta chain) with its context. What it recognizes is unknown. From germline, CDR1 is SNHLY and CDR2 FYNNEI. This CDR3 has 16 amino acids. V was trimmed by 6 bases and J by 2 bases, leaving 17 bases between them. Clones were read by immunoSEQ multiplex PCR, and TCRdb kept only the in-frame ones, dropping some. The sample includes about 120,000 clones, approximately 90% seen only once; the top ten take around 14%. The sample comes from a study of T cell responses to AZD1222 COVID-19 vaccine. Findings and limits, study-wide: The study sampled repertoires only after the peak T cell response. Reports indicate that nearly half of spike-specific TCRs are directed at unmutated variant regions. A mostly white British donor set with more females was recruited, and clonal diversity was possibly underestimated.

This material consisted of peripheral blood, taken 28 days after the second AZD1222 dose. This TCR derives from an adult who received the AZD1222 COVID-19 vaccine. The genes are TRBV2 and TRBJ1-5; tentative D call: TRBD1 (6 bases). CDR3 sequence reads: CASRESLGHRNQPQHF. CDR3 nucleotides: TGTGCCAGCAGAGAGAGCTTGGGACATCGCAATCAGCCCCAGCATTTT.